This passage covers 13 T cell receptor beta chains from one sample sequenced in a study of blood T cell repertoires in COVID-19. This table comes from immunoSEQ multiplex PCR, and its TCRdb copy is limited to in-frame clones, with some not included. This table has some 530,000 clones, 70% to 90% appearing once. Sequencing used peripheral blood. All receptors come from a human donor in a cohort sampled during active COVID-19.

Comments on this clone: Other nucleotide sequences from this sample produce the same CDR3. This chain uses TRBV12-3 or TRBV12-4 with TRBJ1-6; D possibly corresponds to TRBD1 (5 bases). CDR3 length: 13 amino acids. The V gene lost 6 bases and the J gene lost 7 bases, with 10 bases spanning the gap. This CDR3 reads CASRGQGNSPLHF. CDR3 sequence (DNA): TGTGCCAGCAGAGGACAAGGAAATTCACCCCTCCACTTT.

The sample holds a few counts of this clone. The chain links TRBV27 to TRBJ2-7; D possibly corresponds to TRBD1 (7 bases). CDR1 and CDR2 from the germline V gene are MNHEY and SMNVEV (reference sequence). The CDR3 totals 15 residues. Trimming took 8 bases from V and 0 from J, leaving 17 bases between them. CDR3 bases: TGTGCCAGCTCCCACAGGGGACTCGTCTCCTACGAGCAGTACTTC. Translation: CASSHRGLVSYEQYF.

The chain has TRBV27 and TRBJ2-7; weak D call: TRBD1 (6 bases). V was shortened by 1 base and J by 3 bases, with 13 bases between the two germline ends. From germline, CDR1 is MNHEY and CDR2 SMNVEV (reference sequence). There are 15 residues in the CDR3. Here the CDR3 reads CASSLLAGQHYEQYF. The CDR3 coding sequence is TGTGCCAGCAGTTTATTGGCCGGACAGCACTACGAGCAGTACTTC.

The CDR3 DNA reads as TGTGCCAGCACCAGGGGGGAGTATGATAATTCACCCCTCCACTTT. Translation: CASTRGEYDNSPLHF. The chain is built from TRBV6-5 and TRBJ1-6; 7 nucleotides line up with TRBD1. The length of the CDR3 is 15 residues. J gave up 5 bases and V 7 bases, and 8 bases lay outside the gene matches. Germline V lookup: CDR1 MNHEY, CDR2 SVGAGI.

This clone occurred once. This sequence joins TRBV5-4 and TRBJ2-7; 14 bases agree with TRBD2. The J segment lost 3 bases and the V segment lost 2 bases, leaving 4 bases of the junction unmatched. Looked up from germline, CDR1 is SGHNT and CDR2 is YYREEE (reference sequence). This CDR3 is 16 amino acids long. CDR3 sequence (DNA): TGTGCCAGCAGCTTAGGGACTAGCGGGAGTATCTACGAGCAGTACTTC. Translating it yields CASSLGTSGSIYEQYF.

J is TRBJ1-2 and V is TRBV29-1; TRBD1 aligns across 8 bases. The CDR3 is 13 residues long. J was trimmed by 8 bases and V by 2 bases; bases with no gene match: 7. In germline, CDR1 is SQVTM, CDR2 ANQGSEA. The CDR3 loop is CSVERRDRHGYTF. The CDR3 region has the DNA TGCAGCGTTGAAAGGCGGGACAGGCACGGCTACACCTTC.

As to this clone: This sample also contains other DNA sequences that code for the same CDR3. The gene calls are TRBV20-1 and TRBJ1-4, with D unclear. The V end lost 6 bases, the J end lost 8 bases, and 10 bases lay between the germline ends. The CDR3 extends over 11 amino acids. CDR1 and CDR2 from the germline V gene are DFQATT and SNEGSKA (reference sequence). The CDR3 loop reads CSASTGEKLFF. CDR3 in DNA: TGCAGTGCCTCGACCGGGGAAAAACTGTTTTTT.

The rearrangement joins TRBV10-3 to TRBJ1-2; TRBD1 might be the D (6 bases). The V and J ends lost 0 bases and 0 bases respectively, with 8 bases between them. The germline V gene encodes CDR1 ENHRY and CDR2 SYGVKD. The CDR3 runs to 15 residues. In DNA form, the CDR3 reads TGTGCCATCAGTGAGTCACAGGGCCCTAACTATGGCTACACCTTC. This translates into CAISESQGPNYGYTF.

The CDR3 loop is CASSTSGMLAFF. The CDR3 nucleotides are TGTGCCAGCAGCACCTCAGGGATGCTGGCTTTCTTT. V and J are TRBV3-1 (or the pseudogene TRBV3-2) and TRBJ1-1, with a tentative D call TRBD1 (5 bases). In germline, CDR1 is LGHDT, CDR2 YNNKEL (reference sequence). This CDR3 region has 12 residues. V lost 5 bases, J lost 11 bases, and 15 bases lay in between.

The rearrangement uses TRBV24-1 and TRBJ1-5, with 9 bases that match TRBD1. There are 15 residues in the CDR3. Germline V lookup: CDR1 KGHDR, CDR2 SFDVKD. V lost 2 bases, J lost 6 bases, and 4 bases stayed unmatched. The CDR3 coding sequence is TGTGCCACCAGTGATTCCTTGACAGGGGGTCAGCCCCAGCATTTT. This codes for CATSDSLTGGQPQHF.

The genes are TRBV5-6 and TRBJ2-5; D gene ambiguous. V lost 1 base, J lost 1 base, and 8 bases lay in between. Germline V gene lookup returns CDR1 SGHDT and CDR2 YYEEEE. This CDR3 region has 14 residues. CDR3 sequence reads: CASSLLDSQETQYF. The CDR3 bases are TGTGCCAGCAGCTTGTTAGATAGCCAAGAGACCCAGTACTTC.

The sample holds a few counts of this clone. The chain recombines TRBV12-3 or TRBV12-4 with TRBJ1-6; 7 positions match TRBD1. Unmatched junction bases numbered 8, after V lost 1 base and J lost 17 bases. The CDR3 spans 13 residues. The CDR3 region is CASSLEAGGTVHF. The CDR3 DNA sequence: TGTGCCAGCAGTTTAGAAGCAGGGGGAACGGTCCACTTT.

The chain has TRBV27 and TRBJ2-1; TRBD2 is a possible D gene (6 bases). Germline lookup yields CDR1 MNHEY and CDR2 SMNVEV (reference sequence). V lost 4 bases, J lost 0 bases, and 13 bases lay in between. The length of the CDR3 is 16 residues. The CDR3 region is CASSSPSASSYNEQFF. CDR3 coding DNA: TGTGCCAGCAGTTCCCCTAGCGCTAGCTCCTACAATGAGCAGTTCTTC.